Below are 28 T cell receptor beta chains sequenced from a single sample in a study of OX40 agonist ivuxolimab in advanced cancers. Sequencing was performed with immunoSEQ multiplex PCR; in TCRdb, only in-frame clones are kept and a portion is missing. There are around 76,000 clones in the sample; 70% to 85% occur only once, and around 1.1% lies in the top ten. The source material was CD4+ or CD8+ T cells sorted from blood, sampled in a trial of the OX40 agonist ivuxolimab. These TCRs come from an adult with an advanced solid tumor such as melanoma, head and neck, liver or kidney cancer.

V is TRBV10-3 and J is TRBJ1-1; D is perhaps TRBD1 (5 bases). There are 14 residues in the CDR3. V shed 8 bases and J shed 4 bases, with 17 bases lying between them. Per the germline V gene, CDR1 is ENHRY and CDR2 is SYGVKD. Here the CDR3 reads CAISMGGASTEAFF. The CDR3 DNA sequence: TGTGCCATCTCGATGGGCGGGGCGAGCACTGAAGCTTTCTTT.

The gene calls are TRBV19 and TRBJ2-1; the match to TRBD2 covers 13 bases. V shed 3 bases and J 15 bases; nucleotides not matched to a gene: 8. Germline V gene data show CDR1 as LNHDA and CDR2 as SQIVND (reference sequence). CDR3 size: 14 residues. The CDR3 sequence: CASSIPGLAGQGFF. Written as DNA, the CDR3 is TGTGCCAGTAGTATTCCGGGACTAGCGGGGCAAGGGTTCTTC.

The chain couples TRBV12-5 to TRBJ2-1; D unresolved. V was trimmed by 0 bases and J by 7 bases, leaving 4 bases between them. Germline loops: CDR1 LGHNT, CDR2 FRNRAP. The CDR3 consists of 12 residues. The CDR3 bases are TGTGCTAGTGGTTTGGTATCAAATGAGCAGTTCTTC. The encoded protein is CASGLVSNEQFF.

The rearrangement links TRBV7-9 to TRBJ1-1; D possibly corresponds to TRBD1 (6 bases). CDR1 and CDR2 (germline): SEHNR, FQNEAQ (reference sequence). V was trimmed by 0 bases and J by 11 bases, leaving 10 bases between them. The CDR3 has 12 amino acids. The CDR3 coding sequence is TGTGCCAGCAGCTTAGCGTCGAGGGGGGCTTTCTTT. Translation gives CASSLASRGAFF. Looking up the rest from reference TRBV7-9 and TRBJ1-1 gives the full variable domain: DTGVSQNPRHKITKRGQNVTFRCDPISEHNRLYWYRQTLGQGPEFLTYFQNEAQLEKSRLLSDRFSAERPKGSFSTLEIQRTEQGDSAMYLCASSLASRGAFFGQGTRLTVV.

The rearrangement uses TRBV19 and TRBJ1-6; D is ambiguous. Germline-derived CDR1 and CDR2 are LNHDA and SQIVND (reference sequence). Trimming cost V 6 bases and J 7 bases, with 13 bases left between them. There are 14 residues in the CDR3. CDR3 bases: TGTGCCAGTAGCGAAGGATATGAGAATTCACCCCTCCACTTT. It translates to CASSEGYENSPLHF.

The rearrangement links TRBV6-1 to TRBJ1-1; D is unclear. Trimming cost V 7 bases and J 9 bases, with 12 bases left between them. The CDR3 has 11 amino acids. Germline values: CDR1 MNHNS, CDR2 SASEGT. CDR3 sequence: CASIREGKAFF. The CDR3, as DNA: TGTGCCAGCATCCGAGAAGGGAAAGCTTTCTTT.

The chain links TRBV5-1 to TRBJ2-7; 8 bases align to TRBD1. There are 16 residues in the CDR3. In germline, CDR1 is SGHRS, CDR2 YFSETQ. V shed 0 bases, J shed 5 bases, and the junction held 10 bases outside the gene matches. CDR3 in DNA: TGCGCCAGCAGCTTGGGTCCCGTGACAGGGGTCCACGAGCAGTACTTC. Translation: CASSLGPVTGVHEQYF.

This chain links TRBV6-5 with TRBJ1-1, with D uncertain. Germline values: CDR1 MNHEY, CDR2 SVGAGI. V lost 6 bases and J 0 bases, leaving 8 bases between the germline ends. This CDR3 is 13 amino acids long. CDR3: CASRDSVNTEAFF. DNA of the CDR3: TGTGCCAGCAGGGATAGCGTGAACACTGAAGCTTTCTTT.

This chain uses TRBV10-3 with TRBJ2-5, with unresolved D. With 0 bases removed from V and 5 bases from J, the gap between germline ends came to 10 bases. The CDR3 totals 14 residues. Germline CDR1 and CDR2: ENHRY and SYGVKD. CDR3 sequence: CAISESRVGETQYF. DNA of the CDR3: TGTGCCATCAGTGAGTCCCGGGTCGGGGAGACCCAGTACTTC.

This chain joins TRBV11-3 and TRBJ1-5, with 10 bases aligning to TRBD1. Germline values: CDR1 SGHNT, CDR2 YENEEA. V lost 1 base, J lost 6 bases, and 0 bases stayed unmatched. There are 14 residues in the CDR3. The CDR3, as DNA: TGTGCCAGCAGCTTAGGGACAGGGGGTCAGCCCCAGCATTTT. Translation: CASSLGTGGQPQHF.

This chain links TRBV11-3 with TRBJ2-4; D may be TRBD2 (6 bases). The CDR3 is 14 residues long. Trimming removed 4 bases at V and 4 bases at J, with 11 bases between. Germline values: CDR1 SGHNT, CDR2 YENEEA. CDR3: CASSSYREKNIQYF. CDR3 coding DNA: TGTGCCAGCAGCTCCTACCGGGAGAAAAACATTCAGTACTTC.

This chain connects TRBV7-2 to TRBJ2-1; D perhaps matches TRBD2 (7 bases). Trimming removed 2 bases from V and 0 bases from J, with 8 bases in between. The CDR3 spans 15 residues. Germline CDR1 SGHTA, CDR2 FQGNSA. The CDR3 loop is CASSLRGASYNEQFF. CDR3 DNA: TGTGCCAGCAGCTTACGGGGGGCCTCCTACAATGAGCAGTTCTTC. Variable domain in full (rest from reference TRBV7-2 and TRBJ2-1): GAGVSQSPSNKVTEKGKDVELRCDPISGHTALYWYRQSLGQGLEFLIYFQGNSAPDKSGLPSDRFSAERTGGSVSTLTIQRTQQEDSAVYLCASSLRGASYNEQFFGPGTRLTVL.

The chain recombines TRBV7-2 with TRBJ2-3; the D gene is possibly TRBD2 (6 bases). Germline CDR1 and CDR2: SGHTA and FQGNSA. The CDR3 loop spans 14 amino acids. The germline V and J ends were trimmed by 7 bases and 0 bases, with 11 bases remaining between them. This CDR3 is CASTRGSSTDTQYF. The DNA of the CDR3 is TGTGCCAGCACTCGGGGGTCTAGCACAGATACGCAGTATTTT.

The genes are TRBV18 and TRBJ1-1; D not resolved. CDR3 size: 14 residues. V was trimmed by 3 bases and J by 0 bases, leaving 8 bases between them. The V gene's germline CDR1 is KGHSH and CDR2 LQKENI. CDR3 in amino acids: CASSPGSMNTEAFF. The CDR3 region has the DNA TGTGCCAGCTCACCGGGTAGTATGAACACTGAAGCTTTCTTT.

The chain employs TRBV7-8 and TRBJ1-1; D is uncertain. Trimming left V 3 bases short and J 1 base short, with 9 bases between. The CDR3 is 14 residues long. Germline V gene sequence: CDR1 SGHVS, CDR2 FQNEAQ. CDR3 nucleotides: TGTGCCAGCAGCTTTCGGGAGGAGAACACTGAAGCTTTCTTT. Protein sequence: CASSFREENTEAFF. The complete variable domain, with remaining parts taken from reference TRBV7-8 and TRBJ1-1, reads GAGVSQSPRYKVAKRGQDVALRCDPISGHVSLFWYQQALGQGPEFLTYFQNEAQLDKSGLPSDRFFAERPEGSVSTLKIQRTQQEDSAVYLCASSFREENTEAFFGQGTRLTVV.

This clone was observed a handful of times. The chain recombines TRBV2 with TRBJ2-2, with 10 nucleotides matching TRBD2. This CDR3 is built from 14 residues. The trim removed 5 bases at V and 5 bases at J, leaving 2 bases unmatched. Germline assignment: CDR1 SNHLY and CDR2 FYNNEI. This chain's CDR3 is CASSSGGATGELFF. The DNA of the CDR3 is TGTGCCAGCAGTAGCGGGGGGGCGACCGGGGAGCTGTTTTTT.

The chain employs TRBV5-1 and TRBJ2-7; D gene uncertain. CDR3 length equals 13 residues. Germline V gene data show CDR1 as SGHRS and CDR2 as YFSETQ. The germline V and J ends were trimmed by 4 bases and 4 bases, with 12 bases remaining between them. The CDR3 DNA follows: TGCGCCAGCAGCCAAGGGATCGGTTACGAGCAGTACTTC. It translates to CASSQGIGYEQYF.

The chain joins TRBV9 to TRBJ1-5; weak D call: TRBD1 (6 bases). Trimming took 4 bases from V and 6 from J, leaving 11 bases between them. Germline V lookup: CDR1 SGDLS, CDR2 YYNGEE. The CDR3 runs 13 residues. The CDR3 bases are TGTGCCAGCAGCCGAGGGGGGCCTCAGCCCCAGCATTTT. Protein product: CASSRGGPQPQHF.

The rearrangement joins TRBV5-3 to TRBJ1-1; D remains unclear. TRBV5-3 is recorded as an ORF, its role being uncertain. This CDR3 has 18 amino acids. V lost 3 bases and J lost 4, with 25 bases in between. The CDR3 DNA reads TGTGCCAGAAGCTCTTCCTATAGATGGCGGTCGTGGTCCACTGAAGCTTTCTTT. Translating gives CARSSSYRWRSWSTEAFF.

The V and J genes are TRBV2 and TRBJ2-5; 9 bases map to TRBD2. Trimming cost V 5 bases and J 13 bases; bases outside gene matches: 14. The germline V gene has CDR1 SNHLY and CDR2 FYNNEI. There are 14 residues in the CDR3. CDR3 in DNA: TGTGCCAGCAGTTTAGCGGGAGAGGCCGCAGGGGGGTACTTC. As protein: CASSLAGEAAGGYF. The full variable domain, with the rest looked up from reference TRBV2 and TRBJ2-5, is EPEVTQTPSHQVTQMGQEVILRCVPISNHLYFYWYRQILGQKVEFLVSFYNNEISEKSEIFDDQFSVERPDGSNFTLKIRSTKLEDSAMYFCASSLAGEAAGGYFGPGTRLLVL.

CDR3 bases: TGTGCTAGTGGTTTGGTCGGAGGGACAGGGAGGAACACTGAAGCTTTCTTT. Translated: CASGLVGGTGRNTEAFF. The chain is built from TRBV12-5 and TRBJ1-1; 9 bases agree with TRBD1. J was trimmed by 1 base and V by 0 bases; bases with no gene match: 6. This CDR3 spans 17 amino acids. Germline V gene data show CDR1 as LGHNT and CDR2 as FRNRAP.

This clone showed up just a few times. This chain uses TRBV2 with TRBJ1-1; D call uncertain. This CDR3 spans 15 amino acids. Between the trimmed V and J ends, which lost 4 bases and 1 base, there was a span of 13 bases. Germline CDR1 SNHLY, CDR2 FYNNEI. The CDR3 is CASSAKEGRNTEAFF. As DNA, the CDR3 is TGTGCCAGCAGTGCCAAAGAGGGTAGGAACACTGAAGCTTTCTTT.

V and J are TRBV25-1 and TRBJ2-7, with TRBD1 matching 7 bases. The CDR3 sequence is 13 residues long. V shed 3 bases, J shed 3 bases, and the junction held 2 bases outside the gene matches. Germline CDR1 reads MGHDK; CDR2 reads SYGVNS. DNA of the CDR3: TGTGCCAGCAGTGATGGGACAGACTACGAGCAGTACTTC. This translates into CASSDGTDYEQYF.

This clone was detected once. J is TRBJ2-7 and V is TRBV15; the D gene is possibly TRBD2 (6 bases). Trimming removed 3 bases at V and 5 bases at J, with 20 bases between. The CDR3 totals 16 residues. CDR1 and CDR2 (germline): LNHNV, YYDKDF (reference sequence). This CDR3 reads CATSRDRTGRAHEQYF. The CDR3 DNA follows: TGTGCCACCAGCAGGGATAGAACCGGGAGAGCCCACGAGCAGTACTTC.

The rearrangement links TRBV19 to TRBJ2-1, with 9 bases fitting TRBD2. This CDR3 has 16 residues. Per germline, CDR1 LNHDA and CDR2 SQIVND (reference sequence). With V trimmed by 6 bases and J by 2 bases, 8 bases remained unmatched. CDR3 bases: TGTGCCAGTAGCTCGGAGACTAGCGGAGCCTACAATGAGCAGTTCTTC. This codes for CASSSETSGAYNEQFF.

The chain carries TRBV7-2 and TRBJ2-4; 8 positions agree with TRBD2. The V gene's germline CDR1 is SGHTA and CDR2 FQGNSA. This CDR3 comprises 16 residues. V lost 4 bases, J lost 0 bases, and 5 bases stayed unmatched. CDR3 nucleotides: TGTGCCAGCAGCTGGTCACTAGCGGCAGCCAAAAACATTCAGTACTTC. Amino acids: CASSWSLAAAKNIQYF.

This rearrangement joins TRBV7-8 to TRBJ1-2, with D perhaps TRBD1 (5 bases). The V gene lost 5 bases and the J gene lost 1 base, with 11 bases spanning the gap. Germline V gene lookup returns CDR1 SGHVS and CDR2 FQNEAQ. The CDR3 loop spans 14 amino acids. Here the CDR3 DNA reads TGTGCCAGCAGCCTCTGGGGGAATAACTATGGCTACACCTTC. This sequence encodes CASSLWGNNYGYTF.

The genes are TRBV7-9 and TRBJ2-5, with 8 nucleotides matching TRBD2. Germline CDR1 SEHNR, CDR2 FQNEAQ (reference sequence). This CDR3 has 15 amino acids. Trimming at V came to 4 bases and at J to 5 bases, leaving 9 bases not matched to a gene. The CDR3 DNA follows: TGTGCCAGCAGCTCAAGGCGGGGGGTCGGGGAGACCCAGTACTTC. It translates to CASSSRRGVGETQYF.